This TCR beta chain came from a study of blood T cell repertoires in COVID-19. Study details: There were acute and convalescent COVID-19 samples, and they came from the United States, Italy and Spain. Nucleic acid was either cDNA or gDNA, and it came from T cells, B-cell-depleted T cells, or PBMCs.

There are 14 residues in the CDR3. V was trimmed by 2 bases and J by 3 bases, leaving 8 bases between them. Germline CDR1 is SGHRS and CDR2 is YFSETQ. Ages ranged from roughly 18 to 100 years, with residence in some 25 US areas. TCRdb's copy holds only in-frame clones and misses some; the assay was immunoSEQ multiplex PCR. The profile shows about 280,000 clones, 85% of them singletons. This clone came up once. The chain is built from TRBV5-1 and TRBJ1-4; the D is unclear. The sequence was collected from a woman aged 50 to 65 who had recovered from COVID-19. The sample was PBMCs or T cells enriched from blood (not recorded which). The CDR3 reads CASSFSQSNEKLFF. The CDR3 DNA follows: TGCGCCAGCAGCTTTTCACAGTCTAATGAAAAACTGTTTTTT.